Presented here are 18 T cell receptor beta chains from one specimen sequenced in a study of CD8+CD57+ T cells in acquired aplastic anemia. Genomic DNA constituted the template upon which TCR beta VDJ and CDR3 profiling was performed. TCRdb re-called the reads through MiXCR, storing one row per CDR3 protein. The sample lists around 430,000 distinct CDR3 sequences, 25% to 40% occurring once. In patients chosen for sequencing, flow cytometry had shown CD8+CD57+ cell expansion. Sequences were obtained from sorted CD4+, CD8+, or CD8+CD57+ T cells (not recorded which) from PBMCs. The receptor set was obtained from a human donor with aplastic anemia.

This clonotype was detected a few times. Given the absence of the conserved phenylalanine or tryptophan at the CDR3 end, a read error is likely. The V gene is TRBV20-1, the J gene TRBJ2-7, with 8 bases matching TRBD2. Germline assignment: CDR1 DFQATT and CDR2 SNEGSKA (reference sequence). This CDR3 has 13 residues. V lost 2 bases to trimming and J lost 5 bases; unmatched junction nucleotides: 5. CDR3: CSARYAAGDEQYS. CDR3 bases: TGCAGTGCTAGATACGCAGCGGGAGACGAGCAGTACTCC.

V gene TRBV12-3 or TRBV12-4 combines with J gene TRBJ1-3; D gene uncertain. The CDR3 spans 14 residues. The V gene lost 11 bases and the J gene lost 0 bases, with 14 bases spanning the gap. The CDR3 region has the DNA TGTGCCTTTAAACGAGGCAGCTCTGGAAACACCATATATTTT. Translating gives CAFKRGSSGNTIYF.

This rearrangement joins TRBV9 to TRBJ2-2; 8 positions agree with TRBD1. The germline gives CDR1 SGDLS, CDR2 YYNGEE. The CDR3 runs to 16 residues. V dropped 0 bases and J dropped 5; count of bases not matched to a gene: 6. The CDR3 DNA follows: TGTGCCAGCAGCGTAGCTCCAGGGGGCAGGACCGGGGAGCTGTTTTTT. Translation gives CASSVAPGGRTGELFF. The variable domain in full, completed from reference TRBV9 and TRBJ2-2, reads DSGVTQTPKHLITATGQRVTLRCSPRSGDLSVYWYQQSLDQGLQFLIQYYNGEERAKGNILERFSAQQFPDLHSELNLSSLELGDSALYFCASSVAPGGRTGELFFGEGSRLTVL.

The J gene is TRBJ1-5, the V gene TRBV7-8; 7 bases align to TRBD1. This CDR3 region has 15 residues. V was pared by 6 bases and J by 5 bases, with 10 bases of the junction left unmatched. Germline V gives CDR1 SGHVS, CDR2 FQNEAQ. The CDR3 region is CASSSRQGGDQPQHF. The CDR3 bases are TGTGCCAGCAGTTCTAGGCAGGGGGGCGATCAGCCCCAGCATTTT.

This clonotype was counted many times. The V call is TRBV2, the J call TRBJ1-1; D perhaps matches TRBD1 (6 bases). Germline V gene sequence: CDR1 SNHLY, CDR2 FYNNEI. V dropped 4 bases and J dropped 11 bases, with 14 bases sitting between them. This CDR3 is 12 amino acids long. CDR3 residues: CASSVGAGEAFF. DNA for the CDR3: TGTGCCAGCAGTGTGGGGGCAGGCGAGGCTTTCTTT.

CDR3 DNA: TGTGCCAGCAGCCAAGCCTCAGCGGGGGGAACTGAAGCTTTCTTT. This sequence encodes CASSQASAGGTEAFF. V usage is TRBV4-2 and J usage is TRBJ1-1, with D maybe TRBD1 (5 bases). V gave up 1 base and J gave up 5 bases, with 14 bases separating them. The CDR3 length is 15 residues. The germline gives CDR1 LGHNA, CDR2 YNFKEQ.

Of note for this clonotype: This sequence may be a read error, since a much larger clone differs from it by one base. CDR3 sequence: CASSIRMGDRETQYF. In nucleotides, the CDR3 is TGTGCCAGCAGCATCCGTATGGGGGATAGGGAGACCCAGTACTTC. J is TRBJ2-7 and V is TRBV9, with D perhaps assigned TRBD1 or TRBD2 (5 bases each). The J call may not be correct, given that the DNA end is closer to TRBJ2-5. Per germline, CDR1 SGDLS and CDR2 YYNGEE. This CDR3 has 15 amino acids.

The DNA for the CDR3 is TGTGCCACCAGTGTTACGTCGGGTGGGCAGACCCAGTACTTC. Translation gives CATSVTSGGQTQYF. The V call is TRBV24-1, the J call TRBJ2-5; D call uncertain. Trimming removed 5 bases at V and 6 bases at J, with 15 bases between. Germline assignment: CDR1 KGHDR and CDR2 SFDVKD. CDR3 length: 14 amino acids.

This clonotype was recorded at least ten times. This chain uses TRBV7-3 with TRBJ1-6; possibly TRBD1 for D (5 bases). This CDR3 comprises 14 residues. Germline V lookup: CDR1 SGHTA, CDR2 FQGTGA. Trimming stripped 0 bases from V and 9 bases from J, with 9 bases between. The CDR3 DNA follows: TGTGCCAGCAGCTTAACTCCCGGGGGTTCACCCCTCCACTTT. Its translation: CASSLTPGGSPLHF.

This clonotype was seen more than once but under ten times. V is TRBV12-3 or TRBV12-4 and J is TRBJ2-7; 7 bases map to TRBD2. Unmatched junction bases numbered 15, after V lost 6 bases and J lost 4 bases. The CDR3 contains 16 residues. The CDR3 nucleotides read TGTGCCAGCAGCCGATCGGGCGGGAGTCAACAGTACGAGCAGTACTTC. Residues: CASSRSGGSQQYEQYF.

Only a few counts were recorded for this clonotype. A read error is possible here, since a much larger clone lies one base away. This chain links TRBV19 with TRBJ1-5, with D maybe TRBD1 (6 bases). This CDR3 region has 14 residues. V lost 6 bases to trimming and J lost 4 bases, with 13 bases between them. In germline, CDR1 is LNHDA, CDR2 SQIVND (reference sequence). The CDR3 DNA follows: TGTGCCAGTAGGGATGGGGGGCGAAATCAGCCCCAGCATTTT. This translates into CASRDGGRNQPQHF. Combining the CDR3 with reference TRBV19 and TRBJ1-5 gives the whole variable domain DGGITQSPKYLFRKEGQNVTLSCEQNLNHDAMYWYRQDPGQGLRLIYYSQIVNDFQKGDIAEGYSVSREKKESFPLTVTSAQKNPTAFYLCASRDGGRNQPQHFGDGTRLSIL.

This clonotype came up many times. CDR3 sequence: CASSFTENSPLHF. In DNA form, the CDR3 reads TGCGCCAGCAGCTTCACCGAGAATTCACCCCTCCACTTT. V gene TRBV5-1 combines with J gene TRBJ1-6, with no clear D. The V gene lost 2 bases and the J gene lost 7 bases, with 7 bases spanning the gap. CDR1 and CDR2 (germline): SGHRS, YFSETQ. The CDR3 spans 13 residues.

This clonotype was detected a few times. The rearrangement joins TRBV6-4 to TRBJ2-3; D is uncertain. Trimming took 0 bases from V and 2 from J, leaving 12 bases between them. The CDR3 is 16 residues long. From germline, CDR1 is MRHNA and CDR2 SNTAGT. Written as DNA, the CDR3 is TGTGCCAGCAGTGACTCAGGGCTGACTTCCACAGATACGCAGTATTTT. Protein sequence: CASSDSGLTSTDTQYF.

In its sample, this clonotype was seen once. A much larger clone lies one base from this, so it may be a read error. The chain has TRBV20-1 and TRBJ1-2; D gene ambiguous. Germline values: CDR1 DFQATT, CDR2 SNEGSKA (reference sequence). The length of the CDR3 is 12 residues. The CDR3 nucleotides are TGCAGTGCTAGCCGAACTAACTATGGCTACGCCTTC. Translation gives CSASRTNYGYAF.

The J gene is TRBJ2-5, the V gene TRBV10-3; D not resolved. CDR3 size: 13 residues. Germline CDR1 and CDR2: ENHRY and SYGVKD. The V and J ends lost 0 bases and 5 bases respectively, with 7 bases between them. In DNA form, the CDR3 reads TGTGCCATCAGTGAGTCGGCTAAGGAGACCCAGTACTTC. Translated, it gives CAISESAKETQYF.

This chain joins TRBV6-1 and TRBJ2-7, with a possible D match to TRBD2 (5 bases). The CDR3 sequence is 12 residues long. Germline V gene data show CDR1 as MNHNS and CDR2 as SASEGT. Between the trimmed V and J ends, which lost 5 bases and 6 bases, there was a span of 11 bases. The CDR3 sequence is CASSLEGVEQYF. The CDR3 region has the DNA TGTGCCAGCAGTCTAGAGGGTGTCGAGCAGTACTTC.

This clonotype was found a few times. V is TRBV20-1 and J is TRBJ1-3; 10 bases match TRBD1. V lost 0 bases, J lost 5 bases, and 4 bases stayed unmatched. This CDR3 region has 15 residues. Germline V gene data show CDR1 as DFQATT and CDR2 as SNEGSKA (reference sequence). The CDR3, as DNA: TGCAGTGCTAGAGACCGGGACAGGGGTAGAAACACCATATATTTT. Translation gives CSARDRDRGRNTIYF.

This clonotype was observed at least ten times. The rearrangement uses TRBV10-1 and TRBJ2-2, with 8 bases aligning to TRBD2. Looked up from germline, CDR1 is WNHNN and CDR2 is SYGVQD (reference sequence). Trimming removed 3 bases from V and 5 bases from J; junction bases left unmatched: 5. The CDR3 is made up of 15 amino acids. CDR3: CASSDGSGTTGELFF. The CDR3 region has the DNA TGCGCCAGCAGTGATGGTAGCGGGACAACCGGGGAGCTGTTTTTT.